These 31 T cell receptor beta chains were sequenced from one sample in a study of blood T cell repertoires in COVID-19. The method was immunoSEQ multiplex PCR; TCRdb's version includes in-frame clones alone and lacks a portion of them. The sample records about 160,000 clones, roughly 87% being singletons. The source material was peripheral blood. The receptor source for this set is a woman aged 55-69 years who had recovered from COVID-19.

The chain uses TRBV24-1 and TRBJ2-2; the match to TRBD1 covers 9 bases. J was trimmed by 5 bases and V by 0 bases; bases with no gene match: 3. Germline V gives CDR1 KGHDR, CDR2 SFDVKD. This CDR3 spans 16 amino acids. The DNA of the CDR3 is TGTGCCACCAGTGATTTGCAGGGACAGGGAACCGGGGAGCTGTTTTTT. This encodes CATSDLQGQGTGELFF.

The chain uses TRBV3-1 (or the pseudogene TRBV3-2) and TRBJ1-2; no clear D. Germline V lookup: CDR1 LGHDT, CDR2 YNNKEL (reference sequence). The CDR3 contains 13 residues. The V end was cut by 3 bases, the J end by 7 bases, with 12 bases between. The CDR3 protein is CASSHSSLGGYTF. CDR3 nucleotide sequence: TGTGCCAGCAGCCATTCCTCCCTAGGTGGCTACACCTTC.

The rearrangement links TRBV7-6 to TRBJ2-7; TRBD2 matches at 7 bases. Germline CDR1 reads SGHVS; CDR2 reads FNYEAQ. Losses at the gene ends were 5 bases for V and 3 bases for J; bases not matched to a gene: 10. This CDR3 has 15 residues. This CDR3 reads CASSPQASGGYEQYF. The CDR3 DNA follows: TGTGCCAGCAGCCCCCAGGCGTCGGGGGGCTACGAGCAGTACTTC.

The chain uses TRBV29-1 and TRBJ1-1; no reliable D call. Trimming removed 4 bases from V and 6 bases from J, with 9 bases in between. Germline V CDR1 and CDR2: SQVTM, ANQGSEA. The CDR3 spans 11 residues. This chain's CDR3 is CSVVWAAEAFF. CDR3 bases: TGCAGCGTTGTATGGGCAGCTGAAGCTTTCTTT. Combining the CDR3 with reference TRBV29-1 and TRBJ1-1 gives the whole variable domain SAVISQKPSRDICQRGTSLTIQCQVDSQVTMMFWYRQQPGQSLTLIATANQGSEATYESGFVIDKFPISRPNLTFSTLTVSNMSPEDSSIYLCSVVWAAEAFFGQGTRLTVV.

In its sample, this clone was seen a few times. The V call is TRBV4-3, the J call TRBJ2-5, with 9 bases fitting TRBD1. The CDR3 is 18 residues long. Germline values: CDR1 LGHNA, CDR2 YSLEER. V lost 3 bases and J lost 5; bases outside the gene matches: 16. The CDR3 here is CASSHYAALQGAGETQYF. CDR3 bases: TGCGCCAGCAGCCATTACGCAGCGTTACAGGGGGCAGGGGAGACCCAGTACTTC.

V usage is TRBV18 and J usage is TRBJ1-3, with D unresolved. This CDR3 is 12 amino acids long. From germline, CDR1 is KGHSH and CDR2 LQKENI. Between the trimmed V and J ends, which lost 0 bases and 9 bases, there was a span of 6 bases. The CDR3 DNA reads TGTGCCAGCTCACCACCTTTCTCCACCATATATTTT. Encoded protein: CASSPPFSTIYF.

This chain joins TRBV2 and TRBJ1-1; D is possibly TRBD1 (5 bases). CDR3 length: 14 residues. CDR1 is SNHLY and CDR2 is FYNNEI in the germline V gene. V was cut by 7 bases and J by 0 bases, with 12 bases left in between. The CDR3 region has the DNA TGTGCCAGCACGCGGGACGGCATGAACACTGAAGCTTTCTTT. Protein product: CASTRDGMNTEAFF.

The V call is TRBV19, the J call TRBJ2-2; the match to TRBD2 covers 7 bases. V dropped 6 bases and J dropped 6; count of bases not matched to a gene: 7. Germline CDR1 LNHDA, CDR2 SQIVND (reference sequence). The CDR3 is 14 amino acids. The CDR3 DNA reads as TGTGCCAGTAGGGGCAGCGGGGAGGCCGGGGAGCTGTTTTTT. Its translation: CASRGSGEAGELFF.

The gene calls are TRBV3-1 (or the pseudogene TRBV3-2) and TRBJ1-4; D gene unclear. Germline loops: CDR1 LGHDT, CDR2 YNNKEL (reference sequence). CDR3 length: 13 residues. Trimming left V 3 bases short and J 10 bases short, with 12 bases between. CDR3 sequence reads: CASSQGASPKLFF. The CDR3 coding sequence is TGTGCCAGCAGCCAGGGCGCTTCTCCAAAACTGTTTTTT.

This chain joins TRBV7-9 and TRBJ2-3; tentative D call: TRBD2 (5 bases). Germline-derived CDR1 and CDR2 are SEHNR and FQNEAQ (reference sequence). CDR3 size: 15 residues. Trimming shortened V by 1 base and J by 8 bases, and 16 bases separated the two germline ends. This chain's CDR3 is CASSLGASEVGTQYF. The CDR3 DNA is TGTGCCAGCAGCTTAGGGGCGTCGGAGGTCGGTACGCAGTATTTT.

V is TRBV7-7 and J is TRBJ2-5; D perhaps matches TRBD1 (6 bases). CDR3 length: 15 residues. The V gene lost 1 base and the J gene lost 2 bases, with 11 bases spanning the gap. Germline V lookup: CDR1 SSHAT, CDR2 FNYEAQ (reference sequence). CDR3 region: CASSLGGTSQETQYF. The CDR3 DNA is TGTGCCAGCAGCTTAGGAGGGACATCGCAAGAGACCCAGTACTTC.

This chain joins TRBV29-1 and TRBJ2-1, with D tentatively TRBD1 (5 bases). The CDR3 runs 14 residues. The V end was cut by 3 bases, the J end by 0 bases, with 9 bases between. CDR1 and CDR2 from the germline V gene are SQVTM and ANQGSEA. The chain's CDR3 is CSVDRQISYNEQFF. The CDR3 nucleotides are TGCAGCGTTGACCGACAGATCTCCTACAATGAGCAGTTCTTC.

This chain links TRBV5-6 with TRBJ1-5, with D possibly being TRBD1 (6 bases). The CDR3 loop spans 15 amino acids. Per germline, CDR1 SGHDT and CDR2 YYEEEE. V lost 3 bases and J lost 6, with 16 bases in between. CDR3 sequence (DNA): TGTGCCAGCAGCTCGGTACTCACAGGGAGTCAGCCCCAGCATTTT. Its protein is CASSSVLTGSQPQHF. The full variable domain, with the rest looked up from reference TRBV5-6 and TRBJ1-5, is DAGVTQSPTHLIKTRGQQVTLRCSPKSGHDTVSWYQQALGQGPQFIFQYYEEEERQRGNFPDRFSGHQFPNYSSELNVNALLLGDSALYLCASSSVLTGSQPQHFGDGTRLSIL.

The gene calls are TRBV2 and TRBJ1-1; 8 bases align to TRBD1. J was trimmed by 3 bases and V by 4 bases; bases with no gene match: 4. This CDR3 has 14 residues. Germline assignment: CDR1 SNHLY and CDR2 FYNNEI. This CDR3 is CASSVTGADTEAFF. For the CDR3, the DNA is TGTGCCAGCAGTGTGACAGGGGCTGACACTGAAGCTTTCTTT.

The chain uses TRBV5-1 and TRBJ2-7; 8 positions agree with TRBD1. Per the germline V gene, CDR1 is SGHRS and CDR2 is YFSETQ. The V and J ends lost 4 bases and 4 bases, in that order; junction bases with no gene match: 7. The CDR3 is 14 amino acids. The CDR3 loop reads CASSPLGQEYEQYF. CDR3 coding DNA: TGCGCCAGCAGCCCCCTGGGACAGGAATACGAGCAGTACTTC.

The CDR3, as DNA: TGTGCCAGCAGTGAAACCCGGACAGCAGGAACTGAAGCTTTCTTT. It specifies CASSETRTAGTEAFF. The rearrangement links TRBV6-1 to TRBJ1-1; maybe TRBD1 (6 bases). The V end lost 2 bases, the J end lost 5 bases, and 15 bases lay between the germline ends. This CDR3 comprises 15 residues. CDR1 is MNHNS, CDR2 SASEGT, per germline.

The V gene is TRBV11-2, the J gene TRBJ1-2; D may be TRBD1 (5 bases). This CDR3 is 13 amino acids long. V was cut by 7 bases and J by 8 bases, with 17 bases left in between. Germline loops: CDR1 SGHAT, CDR2 FQNNGV. CDR3 nucleotides: TGTGCCAGCACCCCTGGGGGGGAGGGCGGCTACACCTTC. As protein: CASTPGGEGGYTF.

This rearrangement joins TRBV28 to TRBJ2-5, with 14 bases matching TRBD2. This CDR3 is 15 amino acids long. Per germline, CDR1 MDHEN and CDR2 SYDVKM. J was trimmed by 11 bases and V by 8 bases; bases with no gene match: 13. CDR3 DNA: TGTGCCAGCTTGGGTTACGGACTAGCGGGGGGACCTCAGTACTTC. Residues: CASLGYGLAGGPQYF.

This chain connects TRBV7-8 to TRBJ2-1; 7 bases fit TRBD2. The CDR3 runs to 15 residues. CDR1 SGHVS and CDR2 FQNEAQ come from the germline V gene. The V and J ends lost 1 base and 10 bases, in that order; junction bases with no gene match: 10. CDR3: CASSLGASGPVEQFF. The CDR3 bases are TGTGCCAGCAGCTTAGGGGCTAGCGGCCCCGTGGAGCAGTTCTTC. The full variable domain, completed using reference TRBV7-8 and TRBJ2-1, is GAGVSQSPRYKVAKRGQDVALRCDPISGHVSLFWYQQALGQGPEFLTYFQNEAQLDKSGLPSDRFFAERPEGSVSTLKIQRTQQEDSAVYLCASSLGASGPVEQFFGPGTRLTVL.

V is TRBV5-1 and J is TRBJ2-1, with 7 bases matching TRBD2. CDR3 length equals 16 residues. The germline CDR1 and CDR2 sequences are SGHRS and YFSETQ. V gave up 4 bases and J gave up 5 bases; unmatched junction bases: 12. CDR3 bases: TGCGCCAGCAGCCCATTAGCGGGTACCATTAACAATGAGCAGTTCTTC. Its translation: CASSPLAGTINNEQFF. The full variable domain, with the rest looked up from reference TRBV5-1 and TRBJ2-1, is KAGVTQTPRYLIKTRGQQVTLSCSPISGHRSVSWYQQTPGQGLQFLFEYFSETQRNKGNFPGRFSGRQFSNSRSEMNVSTLELGDSALYLCASSPLAGTINNEQFFGPGTRLTVL.

This CDR3 reads CASSLDVALQETQYF. CDR3 DNA: TGCGCCAGCAGCTTGGATGTAGCCCTTCAAGAGACCCAGTACTTC. The J gene is TRBJ2-5, the V gene TRBV5-1, with D uncertain. The germline V gene has CDR1 SGHRS and CDR2 YFSETQ. The CDR3 has 15 amino acids. The V and J ends lost 0 bases and 2 bases respectively, with 11 bases between them.

The chain uses TRBV5-1 and TRBJ1-1; TRBD1 might be the D (5 bases). The CDR3 totals 13 residues. Germline V gene lookup returns CDR1 SGHRS and CDR2 YFSETQ. Trimming took off 5 bases at V and 7 bases at J, with 15 bases between the two ends. The CDR3 nucleotides are TGCGCCAGCAGATACGGACATTCTCGTGAAGCTTTCTTT. Translating gives CASRYGHSREAFF.

The rearrangement uses TRBV4-2 and TRBJ1-5, with TRBD1 identical over 9 bases. This CDR3 comprises 16 residues. Germline CDR1 and CDR2: LGHNA and YNFKEQ. V lost 1 base to trimming and J lost 2 bases; unmatched junction nucleotides: 3. CDR3 sequence reads: CASSQGDREGNQPQHF. CDR3 bases: TGTGCCAGCAGCCAAGGGGACAGGGAGGGCAATCAGCCCCAGCATTTT.

The chain couples TRBV5-1 to TRBJ1-2; perhaps TRBD1 as D (5 bases). This CDR3 region has 14 residues. Germline CDR1 SGHRS, CDR2 YFSETQ. Trimming removed 2 bases at V and 2 bases at J, with 10 bases between. Here the CDR3 DNA reads TGCGCCAGCAGCTTTATTGGGGCGAACTATGGCTACACCTTC. The encoded protein is CASSFIGANYGYTF.

CDR3 sequence: CASSYSIAPTNTEAFF. CDR3 in DNA: TGTGCCAGCAGTTACTCGATTGCTCCTACGAACACTGAAGCTTTCTTT. The rearrangement joins TRBV6-5 to TRBJ1-1; no clear D gene. Germline V lookup: CDR1 MNHEY, CDR2 SVGAGI. Trimming pared 0 bases from V and 1 base from J, leaving 12 bases between. CDR3 length equals 16 residues.

The CDR3 DNA is TGTGCCAGCAGTTTAGGCGGGGGATCCTACGAGCAGTACTTC. Translation gives CASSLGGGSYEQYF. V usage is TRBV28 and J usage is TRBJ2-7; TRBD2 aligns across 7 bases. Germline V lookup: CDR1 MDHEN, CDR2 SYDVKM. This CDR3 region has 14 residues. With 2 bases clipped from V and 1 base from J, the junction kept 2 bases outside the gene matches.

The chain carries TRBV2 and TRBJ1-3; 7 bases line up with TRBD1. V was pared by 3 bases and J by 4 bases, with 6 bases of the junction left unmatched. Looked up from germline, CDR1 is SNHLY and CDR2 is FYNNEI. The CDR3 extends over 15 amino acids. This chain's CDR3 is CASSEIQGNGNTIYF. CDR3 DNA sequence: TGTGCCAGCAGTGAGATACAGGGGAACGGAAACACCATATATTTT.

This chain connects TRBV2 to TRBJ1-5, with 8 bases lining up with TRBD1. V dropped 8 bases and J dropped 6; count of bases not matched to a gene: 9. CDR3 length: 14 amino acids. Germline CDR1 SNHLY, CDR2 FYNNEI. This chain's CDR3 is CASAPRTGRQPQHF. DNA for the CDR3: TGTGCCAGCGCCCCGCGGACAGGGCGTCAGCCCCAGCATTTT.

This chain joins TRBV13 and TRBJ2-3; tentatively, D is TRBD2 (6 bases). CDR3 length: 13 residues. V was clipped by 10 bases and J by 7 bases, with 18 bases between them. Germline assignment: CDR1 PRHDT and CDR2 FYEKMQ (reference sequence). For the CDR3, the DNA is TGTGCCACCTCCCGGGACTCGGAAAATACGCAGTATTTT. The encoded protein is CATSRDSENTQYF.

This CDR3 reads CASSPTGIAGNEQFF. CDR3 bases: TGCGCCAGCAGCCCCACAGGTATCGCGGGGAATGAGCAGTTCTTC. The chain links TRBV4-3 to TRBJ2-1; a weak D match, TRBD2 (6 bases). The V gene lost 4 bases and the J gene lost 7 bases, with 17 bases spanning the gap. Germline loops: CDR1 LGHNA, CDR2 YSLEER. The CDR3 extends over 15 amino acids.

This clone was seen a single time. The chain is built from TRBV7-8 and TRBJ2-7; D gene uncertain. The CDR3 runs 12 residues. Trimming took off 5 bases at V and 6 bases at J, with 11 bases between the two ends. Germline V gene sequence: CDR1 SGHVS, CDR2 FQNEAQ. In DNA form, the CDR3 reads TGTGCCAGCAGCATGCCCAGGCGCGAGCAGTACTTC. It specifies CASSMPRREQYF.